This TCR beta chain was profiled in a study of early T cells in non-severe SARS-CoV-2 infection. The length of the CDR3 is 14 residues. Germline V lookup: CDR1 ENHRY, CDR2 SYGVKD. V shed 6 bases, J shed 2 bases, and the junction held 6 bases outside the gene matches. This clonotype appeared many times. Via MiXCR, TCRdb re-called the 5' RACE reads, giving one row per CDR3 protein. Of some 57,000 distinct CDR3 sequences in the sample, approximately 11% were seen once. The receptor's source is an adult who was a healthcare worker with PCR-confirmed SARS-CoV-2 infection or an uninfected control (not recorded which). V is TRBV10-3 and J is TRBJ2-5; 7 bases agree with TRBD2. Input material: whole blood. The CDR3 coding sequence is TGTGCCATCAGCCCGGGACTACCACAAGAGACCCAGTACTTC. Its translation is CAISPGLPQETQYF.